The rows below give T cell receptor beta chains drawn from one sample of a study of blood T cell repertoires in COVID-19. Clones were sequenced by immunoSEQ multiplex PCR, and TCRdb holds only the in-frame ones, with some missing. The sample carries 95,000 to 120,000 clones, around 84% recorded once. The sample taken for sequencing was peripheral blood. The receptors were gathered from a human donor in a cohort sampled during active COVID-19. Each CDR3 is given with its conserved first and last residue. The D gene is left open where the match is weak. The size of a clone is reported for some rows only, either as once, few or many, or as a class for expanded clones.

>.|TRBJ1-5|.|TRBV2
TGTGCCAGCATGAAACAGGGTGAGAACAATCAGCCCCAGCATTTT
CASMKQGENNQPQHF
>.|TRBJ2-2|once|TRBV3-1/TRBV3-2
TGTGCCAGCAGCCGGTGGGCAACGAACACCGGGGAGCTGTTTTTT
CASSRWATNTGELFF
>.|TRBJ2-3|.|TRBV12-2
TGTGCAAGTCGCTTAACACAGCGGGGGATTGATACGCAGTATTTT
CASRLTQRGIDTQYF
>TRBD2|TRBJ2-3|.|TRBV4-2
TGTGCCAGCAGCCAAGAGAGGTTGCGGGGGGCCAGCACAGATACGCAGTATTTT
CASSQERLRGASTDTQYF
>.|TRBJ1-5|.|TRBV6-2/TRBV6-3
TGTGCCAGCAGTTACCAGGGACTGCCCCAGCATTTT
CASSYQGLPQHF
>TRBD1|TRBJ1-6|.|TRBV6-5
TGTGCCAGCAGCCGGACAGGGGATGTTTCACCCCTCCACTTT
CASSRTGDVSPLHF
>.|TRBJ2-7|once|TRBV6-2/TRBV6-3
TGTGCCAGCAGTTTGGCGGGGAAGTCCTACGAGCAGTACTTC
CASSLAGKSYEQYF
>TRBD2|TRBJ2-3|.|TRBV4-2
TGTGCCAGCAGCCCCTGGAAATCTAGCGGGGTGCCGGGTACGCAGTATTTT
CASSPWKSSGVPGTQYF
>.|TRBJ1-5|.|TRBV7-9
TGTGCCAGCACCCGGGGGAGCAATCAGCCCCAGCATTTT
CASTRGSNQPQHF
>.|TRBJ1-2|.|TRBV28
TGTGCCAGCAGTGAAACACTAGATGGACAGTTCTATGGCTACACCTTC
CASSETLDGQFYGYTF
>TRBD2|TRBJ2-3|.|TRBV18
TGTGCCAGCTCACGCACGGCGGGGGGCAACACAGATACGCAGTATTTT
CASSRTAGGNTDTQYF
>TRBD2|TRBJ2-7|.|TRBV27
TGTGCCAGCAGTTTATCCGGACTAGCGGGGGGCCACCGGGGGGAGCAGTACTTC
CASSLSGLAGGHRGEQYF
>TRBD1|TRBJ1-1|.|TRBV6-5
TGTGCCAGCAGTTACTCGAGACAGGGGCGGACTGAAGCTTTCTTT
CASSYSRQGRTEAFF
>.|TRBJ2-4|once|TRBV24-1
TGTGCCACCAGTGATCCTACAGGAGTTCAGTACTTC
CATSDPTGVQYF
>.|TRBJ2-1|.|TRBV7-9
TGTGCCAGCAGCCTTCCCTATTACAATGAGCAGTTCTTC
CASSLPYYNEQFF
>TRBD1|TRBJ1-5|.|TRBV2
TGTGCCAGCAGTGCATACAGGGGGTCCGACTTTTATAGCAATCAGCCCCAGCATTTT
CASSAYRGSDFYSNQPQHF
>TRBD1|TRBJ1-2|few|TRBV5-4
TGTGCCAGCAGCAGGACGGGACAGGTCTTGGGTGGCTACACCTTC
CASSRTGQVLGGYTF